The 3 T cell receptor beta chains below were found in one sample sequenced in a study of control samples from healthy donors and cancer patients. Here immunoSEQ multiplex PCR was the method, and the copy in TCRdb shows in-frame clones only, minus some. The repertoire holds some 95,000 clones, with roughly three quarters as singletons. The source material was blood. The receptors come from a young woman in good health.

This clone was counted a few times. Other DNA sequences in the same sample also yield this CDR3. V is TRBV30 and J is TRBJ2-7; D unclear. Germline CDR1 is GTSNPN and CDR2 is SVGIG (reference sequence). Trimming took 5 bases from V and 3 from J, leaving 8 bases between them. There are 11 residues in the CDR3. CDR3 region: CAWADGYEQYF. The CDR3 DNA is TGTGCCTGGGCTGACGGCTACGAGCAGTACTTC.

This chain links TRBV18 with TRBJ1-2; 8 bases line up with TRBD1. V trimming: 0 bases; J trimming: 5 bases; junction bases outside the gene matches: 5. Looked up from germline, CDR1 is KGHSH and CDR2 is LQKENI. CDR3 length: 15 residues. CDR3 nucleotide sequence: TGTGCCAGCTCACCACCCCAGGGGGCGCGGTATGGCTACACCTTC. Encoded protein: CASSPPQGARYGYTF.

The V and J genes are TRBV25-1 and TRBJ1-2, with 12 bases lining up with TRBD1. The CDR3 has 13 residues. J lost 7 bases, V lost 5 bases, and 2 bases had no gene match. The germline gives CDR1 MGHDK, CDR2 SYGVNS. In nucleotides, the CDR3 is TGTGCCAGCAGTAAGGGACAGGGGGCTGGCTACACCTTC. It specifies CASSKGQGAGYTF.